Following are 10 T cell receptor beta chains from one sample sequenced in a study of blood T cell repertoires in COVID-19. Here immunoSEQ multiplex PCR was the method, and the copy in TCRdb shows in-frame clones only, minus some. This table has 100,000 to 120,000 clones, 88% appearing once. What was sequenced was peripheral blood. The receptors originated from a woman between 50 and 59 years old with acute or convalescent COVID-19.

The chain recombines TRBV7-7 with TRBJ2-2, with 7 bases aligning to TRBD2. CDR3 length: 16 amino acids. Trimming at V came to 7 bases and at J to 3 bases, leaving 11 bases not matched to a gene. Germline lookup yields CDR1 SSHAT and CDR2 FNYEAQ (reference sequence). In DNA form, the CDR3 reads TGTGCCAGCATCTCTGGGGGAGGGAGCGACACCGGGGAGCTGTTTTTT. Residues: CASISGGGSDTGELFF. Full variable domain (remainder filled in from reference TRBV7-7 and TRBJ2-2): GAGVSQSPRYKVTKRGQDVTLRCDPISSHATLYWYQQALGQGPEFLTYFNYEAQPDKSGLPSDRFSAERPEGSISTLTIQRTEQRDSAMYRCASISGGGSDTGELFFGEGSRLTVL.

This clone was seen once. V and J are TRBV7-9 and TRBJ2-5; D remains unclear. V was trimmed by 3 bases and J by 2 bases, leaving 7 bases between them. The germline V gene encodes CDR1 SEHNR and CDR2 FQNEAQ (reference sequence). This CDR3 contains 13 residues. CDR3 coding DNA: TGTGCCAGCAGCTTCCAGGTTCAAGAGACCCAGTACTTC. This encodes CASSFQVQETQYF. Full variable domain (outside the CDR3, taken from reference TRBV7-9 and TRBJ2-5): DTGVSQNPRHKITKRGQNVTFRCDPISEHNRLYWYRQTLGQGPEFLTYFQNEAQLEKSRLLSDRFSAERPKGSFSTLEIQRTEQGDSAMYLCASSFQVQETQYFGPGTRLLVL.

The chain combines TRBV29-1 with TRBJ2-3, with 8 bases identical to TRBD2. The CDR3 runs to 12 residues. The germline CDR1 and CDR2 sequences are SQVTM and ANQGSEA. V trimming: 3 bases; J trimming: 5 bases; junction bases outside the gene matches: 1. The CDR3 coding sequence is TGCAGCGTTGACCTAGCGGGAGATACGCAGTATTTT. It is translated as CSVDLAGDTQYF.

CDR3 loop: CASSAQVRNTEAFF. The DNA of the CDR3 is TGTGCCAGCAGTGCCCAGGTCAGGAACACTGAAGCTTTCTTT. V usage is TRBV27 and J usage is TRBJ1-1; no clear D. The CDR3 sequence is 14 residues long. CDR1 MNHEY and CDR2 SMNVEV come from the germline V gene (reference sequence). The V end lost 5 bases, the J end lost 1 base, and 11 bases lay between the germline ends.

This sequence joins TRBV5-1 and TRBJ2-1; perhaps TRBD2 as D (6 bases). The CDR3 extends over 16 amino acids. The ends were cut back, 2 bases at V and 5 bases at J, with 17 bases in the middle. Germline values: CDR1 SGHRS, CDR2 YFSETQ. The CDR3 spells CASSLRPGLKNNEQFF. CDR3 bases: TGCGCCAGCAGCTTAAGGCCGGGACTCAAAAACAATGAGCAGTTCTTC.

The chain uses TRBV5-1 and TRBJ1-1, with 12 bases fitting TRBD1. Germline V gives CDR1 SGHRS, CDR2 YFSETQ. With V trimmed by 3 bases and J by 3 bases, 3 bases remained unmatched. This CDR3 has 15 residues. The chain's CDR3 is CASSSRDRGHTEAFF. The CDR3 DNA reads TGCGCCAGCAGCTCCCGGGACAGGGGGCACACTGAAGCTTTCTTT.

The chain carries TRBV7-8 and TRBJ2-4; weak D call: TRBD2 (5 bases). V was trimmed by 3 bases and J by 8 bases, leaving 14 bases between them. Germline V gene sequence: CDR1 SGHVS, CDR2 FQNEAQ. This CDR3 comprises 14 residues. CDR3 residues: CASSLTGNGDIQYF. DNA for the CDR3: TGTGCCAGCAGCTTGACGGGCAACGGGGACATTCAGTACTTC.

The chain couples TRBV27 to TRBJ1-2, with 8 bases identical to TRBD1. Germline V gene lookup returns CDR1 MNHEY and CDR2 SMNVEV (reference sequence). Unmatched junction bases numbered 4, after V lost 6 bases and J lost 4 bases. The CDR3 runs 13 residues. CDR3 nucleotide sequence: TGTGCCAGCAGGGGTACAGGGGGCTATGGCTACACCTTC. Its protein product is CASRGTGGYGYTF.

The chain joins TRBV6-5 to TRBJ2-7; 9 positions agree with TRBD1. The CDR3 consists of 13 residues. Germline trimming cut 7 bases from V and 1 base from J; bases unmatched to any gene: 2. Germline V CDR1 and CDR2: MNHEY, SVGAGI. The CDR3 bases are TGTGCCAGCACGGGACAGGGTTCCTACGAGCAGTACTTC. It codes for CASTGQGSYEQYF.

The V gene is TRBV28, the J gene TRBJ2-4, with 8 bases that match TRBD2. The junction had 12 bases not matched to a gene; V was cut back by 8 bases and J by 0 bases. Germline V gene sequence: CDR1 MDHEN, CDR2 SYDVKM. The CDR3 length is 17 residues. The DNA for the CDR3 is TGTGCCAGCCCCCCCAGCGGGAGTGAACTAGCCAAAAACATTCAGTACTTC. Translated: CASPPSGSELAKNIQYF.